This entry lists 4 T cell receptor beta chains sequenced from one sample in a study of T cells after yellow fever vaccination. TCRdb processed the 5' RACE reads anew with MiXCR; each CDR3 protein has one entry. Counted here are approximately 150,000 distinct CDR3 sequences, 5.5% to 8% occurring once; the ten biggest clones make up under 3%. The specimen was CD4+ T cells sorted from PBMCs, collected on the day of the first yellow fever vaccination. These receptors all stem from a man younger than 35 who received the YFV17D yellow fever vaccine.

This clonotype was found many times. This chain joins TRBV7-2 and TRBJ1-5; D is uncertain. Trimming took off 1 base at V and 3 bases at J, with 4 bases between the two ends. From germline, CDR1 is SGHTA and CDR2 FQGNSA. This CDR3 is 13 amino acids long. The chain's CDR3 is CASSLVDNQPQHF. The CDR3 DNA reads as TGTGCCAGCAGCTTAGTGGACAATCAGCCCCAGCATTTT.

The chain employs TRBV10-3 and TRBJ1-2, with D unclear. V was clipped by 3 bases and J by 7 bases, with 6 bases between them. This CDR3 has 11 amino acids. Germline loops: CDR1 ENHRY, CDR2 SYGVKD. This CDR3 is CAISEGSGYTF. In DNA, the CDR3 is TGTGCCATCAGTGAAGGCTCTGGCTACACCTTC.

This clonotype was counted between two and nine times. CDR3 nucleotides: TGTGCCAGCAGCTTAGAAGGCAGGTCTACTGAGCAGTTCTTC. This sequence encodes CASSLEGRSTEQFF. The chain uses TRBV7-2 and TRBJ2-1; D is unclear. V dropped 1 base and J dropped 9 bases, with 13 bases sitting between them. The V gene's germline CDR1 is SGHTA and CDR2 FQGNSA. The CDR3 contains 14 residues.

This chain uses TRBV5-1 with TRBJ1-1; 7 nucleotides agree with TRBD1. Germline V CDR1 and CDR2: SGHRS, YFSETQ. Trimming took 2 bases from V and 7 from J; bases not matched to a gene: 8. CDR3 size: 14 residues. The CDR3 nucleotides read TGCGCCAGCAGCTTAACAGGGGCCACTATTGAAGCTTTCTTT. This sequence encodes CASSLTGATIEAFF.